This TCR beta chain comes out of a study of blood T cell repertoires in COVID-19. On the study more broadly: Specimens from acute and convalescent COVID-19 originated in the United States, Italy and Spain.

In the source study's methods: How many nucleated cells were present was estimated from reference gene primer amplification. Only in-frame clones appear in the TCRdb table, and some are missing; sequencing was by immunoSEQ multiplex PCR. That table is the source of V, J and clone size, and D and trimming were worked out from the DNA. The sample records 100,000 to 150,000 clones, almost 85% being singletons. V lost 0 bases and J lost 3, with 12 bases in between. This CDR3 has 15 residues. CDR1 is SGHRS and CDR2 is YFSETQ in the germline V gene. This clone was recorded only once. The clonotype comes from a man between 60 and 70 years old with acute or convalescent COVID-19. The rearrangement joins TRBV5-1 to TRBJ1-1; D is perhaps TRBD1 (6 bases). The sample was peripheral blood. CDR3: CASSLDGAGDTEAFF. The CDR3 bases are TGCGCCAGCAGCTTGGATGGCGCAGGGGACACTGAAGCTTTCTTT.